A single sample gave rise to the 3 T cell receptor beta chains below, sequenced in a study of cytomegalovirus exposure and HLA in healthy donors. With 60 Vbeta and 13 Jbeta primers, the PCR was carried out. Sequencing was performed with immunoSEQ multiplex PCR; in TCRdb, only in-frame clones are kept and a portion is missing. The data contain some 180,000 clones, about 88% of them seen just once; the ten biggest clones take up 2.5% to 3%. Sequences were obtained from PBMCs. Receptors were obtained from a man aged 25-45 years in good health and CMV-seropositive.

The chain couples TRBV5-1 to TRBJ2-5, with 9 positions matching TRBD1. This CDR3 is 12 amino acids long. V dropped 0 bases and J dropped 11; count of bases not matched to a gene: 2. The germline V gene has CDR1 SGHRS and CDR2 YFSETQ. The CDR3 spells CASSLDRGPQYF. CDR3 bases: TGCGCCAGCAGCTTGGACAGGGGGCCACAGTACTTC. The entire variable domain, with the rest obtained from reference TRBV5-1 and TRBJ2-5, is as follows: KAGVTQTPRYLIKTRGQQVTLSCSPISGHRSVSWYQQTPGQGLQFLFEYFSETQRNKGNFPGRFSGRQFSNSRSEMNVSTLELGDSALYLCASSLDRGPQYFGPGTRLLVL.

This clone showed up just a few times. The chain employs TRBV2 and TRBJ1-4; 7 bases align to TRBD1. The CDR3 is made up of 13 amino acids. The ends lost 7 bases at V and 5 bases at J; junction bases unmatched: 4. Germline assignment: CDR1 SNHLY and CDR2 FYNNEI. The CDR3 DNA follows: TGTGCCAGCACCCTGGACAGGAATGAAAAACTGTTTTTT. Amino acids: CASTLDRNEKLFF.

The V call is TRBV18, the J call TRBJ2-3; 12 bases align to TRBD2. V gave up 2 bases and J gave up 4 bases; unmatched junction bases: 7. The length of the CDR3 is 17 residues. Germline-derived CDR1 and CDR2 are KGHSH and LQKENI. Here the CDR3 DNA reads TGTGCCAGCTCACCATTTGAGACTAGCGGGAGCGCAGATACGCAGTATTTT. It specifies CASSPFETSGSADTQYF.